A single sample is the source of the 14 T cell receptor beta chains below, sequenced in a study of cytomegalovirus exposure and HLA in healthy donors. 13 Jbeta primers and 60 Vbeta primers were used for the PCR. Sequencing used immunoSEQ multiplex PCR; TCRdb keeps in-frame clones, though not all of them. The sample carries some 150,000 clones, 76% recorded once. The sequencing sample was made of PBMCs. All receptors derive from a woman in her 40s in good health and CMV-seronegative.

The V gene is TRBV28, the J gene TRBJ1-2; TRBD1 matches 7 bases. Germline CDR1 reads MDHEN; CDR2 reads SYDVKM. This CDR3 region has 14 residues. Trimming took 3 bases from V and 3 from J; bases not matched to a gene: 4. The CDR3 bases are TGTGCCAGCAGTTTGTCCACAGGGGACTATGGCTACACCTTC. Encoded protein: CASSLSTGDYGYTF.

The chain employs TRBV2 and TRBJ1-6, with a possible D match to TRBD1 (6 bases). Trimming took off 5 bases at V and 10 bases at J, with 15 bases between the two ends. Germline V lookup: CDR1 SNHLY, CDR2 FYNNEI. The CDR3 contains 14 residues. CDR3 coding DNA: TGTGCCAGCAGTTCACAGGGAAGGTCCTCACCCCTCCACTTT. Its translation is CASSSQGRSSPLHF. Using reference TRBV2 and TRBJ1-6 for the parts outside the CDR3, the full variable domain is EPEVTQTPSHQVTQMGQEVILRCVPISNHLYFYWYRQILGQKVEFLVSFYNNEISEKSEIFDDQFSVERPDGSNFTLKIRSTKLEDSAMYFCASSSQGRSSPLHFGNGTRLTVT.

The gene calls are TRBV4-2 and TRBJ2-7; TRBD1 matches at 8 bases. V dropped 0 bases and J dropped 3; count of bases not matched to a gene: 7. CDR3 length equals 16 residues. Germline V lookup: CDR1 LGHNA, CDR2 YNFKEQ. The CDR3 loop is CASSQDTRGLRYEQYF. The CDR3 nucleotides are TGTGCCAGCAGCCAAGATACCAGGGGGCTTCGCTACGAGCAGTACTTC.

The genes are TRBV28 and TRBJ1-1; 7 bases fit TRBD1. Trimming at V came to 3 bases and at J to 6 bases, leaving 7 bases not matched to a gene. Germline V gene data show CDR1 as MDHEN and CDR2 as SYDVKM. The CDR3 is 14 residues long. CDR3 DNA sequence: TGTGCCAGCAGTTTGGGCGACAGGGCGGCTGAAGCTTTCTTT. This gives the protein CASSLGDRAAEAFF.

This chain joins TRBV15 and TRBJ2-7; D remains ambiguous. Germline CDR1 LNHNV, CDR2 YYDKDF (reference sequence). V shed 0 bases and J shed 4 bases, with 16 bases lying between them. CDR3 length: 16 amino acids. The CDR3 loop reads CATSRDAGTAVYEQYF. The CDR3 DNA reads TGTGCCACCAGCAGAGATGCTGGAACAGCAGTATACGAGCAGTACTTC.

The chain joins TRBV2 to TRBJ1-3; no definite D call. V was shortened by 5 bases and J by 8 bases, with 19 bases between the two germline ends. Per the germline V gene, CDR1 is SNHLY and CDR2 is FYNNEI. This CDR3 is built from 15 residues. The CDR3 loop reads CASSPLRGIGHTIYF. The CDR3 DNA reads TGTGCCAGCAGTCCTCTTCGGGGAATAGGGCACACCATATATTTT.

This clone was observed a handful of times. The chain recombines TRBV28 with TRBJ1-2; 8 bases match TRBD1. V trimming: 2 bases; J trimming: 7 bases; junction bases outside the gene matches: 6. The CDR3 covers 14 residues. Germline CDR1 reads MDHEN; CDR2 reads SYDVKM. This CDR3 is CASSLARQGIGYTF. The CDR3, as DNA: TGTGCCAGCAGTTTAGCGAGACAGGGGATTGGCTACACCTTC.

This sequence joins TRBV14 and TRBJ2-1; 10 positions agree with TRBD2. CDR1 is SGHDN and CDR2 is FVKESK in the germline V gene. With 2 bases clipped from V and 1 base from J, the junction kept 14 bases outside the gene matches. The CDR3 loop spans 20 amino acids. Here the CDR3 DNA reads TGTGCCAGCAGCCAAATGGCTGAGGCTAGCGGGAGCGGATCCTACAATGAGCAGTTCTTC. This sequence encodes CASSQMAEASGSGSYNEQFF.

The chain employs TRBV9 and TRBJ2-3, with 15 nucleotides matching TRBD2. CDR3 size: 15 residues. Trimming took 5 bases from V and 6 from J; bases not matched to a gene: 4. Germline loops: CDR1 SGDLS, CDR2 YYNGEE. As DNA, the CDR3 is TGTGCCAGCAGGGCCGGGACTAGCGGGGGGGATACGCAGTATTTT. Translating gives CASRAGTSGGDTQYF.

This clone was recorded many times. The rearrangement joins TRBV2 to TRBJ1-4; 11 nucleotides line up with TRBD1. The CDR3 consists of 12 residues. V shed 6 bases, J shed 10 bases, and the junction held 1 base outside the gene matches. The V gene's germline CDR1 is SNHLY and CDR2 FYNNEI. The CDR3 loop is CASRGTGGKLFF. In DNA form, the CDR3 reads TGTGCCAGCAGAGGGACAGGGGGAAAACTGTTTTTT. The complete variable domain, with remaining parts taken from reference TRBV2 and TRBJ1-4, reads EPEVTQTPSHQVTQMGQEVILRCVPISNHLYFYWYRQILGQKVEFLVSFYNNEISEKSEIFDDQFSVERPDGSNFTLKIRSTKLEDSAMYFCASRGTGGKLFFGSGTQLSVL.

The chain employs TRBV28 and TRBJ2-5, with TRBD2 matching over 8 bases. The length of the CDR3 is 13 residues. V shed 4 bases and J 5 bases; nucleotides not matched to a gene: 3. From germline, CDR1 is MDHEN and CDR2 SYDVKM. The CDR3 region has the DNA TGTGCCAGCAGTTCGGGACTAGAGGAGACCCAGTACTTC. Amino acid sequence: CASSSGLEETQYF.

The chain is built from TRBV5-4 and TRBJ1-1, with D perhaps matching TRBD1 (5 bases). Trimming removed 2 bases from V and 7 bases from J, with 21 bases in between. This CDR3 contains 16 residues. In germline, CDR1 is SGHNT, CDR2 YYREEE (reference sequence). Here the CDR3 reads CASSLNLRDSTHEAFF. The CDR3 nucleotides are TGTGCCAGCAGCTTAAACCTCCGGGACTCAACCCATGAAGCTTTCTTT.

Here the CDR3 DNA reads TGTGCCAGCACCTTCAGGCTAGCTGAAGGGGAGCAGTACTTC. This translates into CASTFRLAEGEQYF. This sequence joins TRBV13 and TRBJ2-7; TRBD2 might be the D (5 bases). This CDR3 is 14 amino acids long. Germline CDR1 and CDR2: PRHDT and FYEKMQ (reference sequence). V was shortened by 7 bases and J by 7 bases, with 20 bases between the two germline ends.

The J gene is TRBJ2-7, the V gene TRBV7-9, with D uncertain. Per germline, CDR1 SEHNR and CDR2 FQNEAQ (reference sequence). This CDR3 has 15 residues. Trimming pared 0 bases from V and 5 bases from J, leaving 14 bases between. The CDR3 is CASSLAGYSLDEQYF. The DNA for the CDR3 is TGTGCCAGCAGCTTAGCCGGGTATTCCCTGGACGAGCAGTACTTC. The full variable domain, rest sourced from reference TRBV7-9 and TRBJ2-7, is DTGVSQNPRHKITKRGQNVTFRCDPISEHNRLYWYRQTLGQGPEFLTYFQNEAQLEKSRLLSDRFSAERPKGSFSTLEIQRTEQGDSAMYLCASSLAGYSLDEQYFGPGTRLTVT.